A single sample gave rise to the 6 T cell receptor beta chains below, sequenced in a study of T cell responses to AZD1222 COVID-19 vaccine. Method: immunoSEQ multiplex PCR; TCRdb's copy keeps in-frame clones and lacks some. The data show more than 150,000 clones, with 85% to 95% seen just once and roughly a tenth held by the top ten. The material was peripheral blood, obtained on day 0 of AZD1222 vaccination. The receptors stem from an adult in good health.

Regarding this clone: Other DNA sequences of this sample code for an identical CDR3. The CDR3 spells CASSLSGVGNTIYF. In nucleotides, the CDR3 is TGTGCCAGCAGTTTATCGGGGGTTGGAAACACCATATATTTT. The chain joins TRBV28 to TRBJ1-3; TRBD1 might be the D (5 bases). This CDR3 contains 14 residues. V dropped 1 base and J dropped 3 bases, with 7 bases sitting between them. Per the germline V gene, CDR1 is MDHEN and CDR2 is SYDVKM.

V and J are TRBV24-1 and TRBJ2-5; 10 nucleotides align to TRBD1. This CDR3 is built from 17 residues. J lost 5 bases, V lost 5 bases, and 13 bases had no gene match. Germline CDR1 is KGHDR and CDR2 is SFDVKD. This chain's CDR3 is CATSGGPPTGGLETQYF. In DNA form, the CDR3 reads TGTGCCACCAGTGGTGGGCCCCCGACAGGGGGCTTGGAGACCCAGTACTTC.

This clone was detected a few times. The V call is TRBV4-3, the J call TRBJ1-2; TRBD1 aligns across 10 bases. Germline CDR1 reads LGHNA; CDR2 reads YSLEER. The V and J ends lost 2 bases and 4 bases, in that order; junction bases with no gene match: 4. This CDR3 has 15 amino acids. The CDR3 DNA follows: TGCGCCAGCAGCCAATGGACAGGGGGGAGCTATGGCTACACCTTC. Its protein is CASSQWTGGSYGYTF.

This clone is classed as large. The rearrangement joins TRBV5-6 to TRBJ1-2; 10 bases are a match to TRBD1. V dropped 0 bases and J dropped 2; count of bases not matched to a gene: 7. Germline assignment: CDR1 SGHDT and CDR2 YYEEEE. There are 17 residues in the CDR3. The CDR3 bases are TGTGCCAGCAGCTTGGCACTCGGACAGGGGGAAAACTATGGCTACACCTTC. Amino acid sequence: CASSLALGQGENYGYTF. The full variable domain, in which reference TRBV5-6 and TRBJ1-2 provide the parts outside the CDR3, is DAGVTQSPTHLIKTRGQQVTLRCSPKSGHDTVSWYQQALGQGPQFIFQYYEEEERQRGNFPDRFSGHQFPNYSSELNVNALLLGDSALYLCASSLALGQGENYGYTFGSGTRLTVV.

V usage is TRBV5-3 and J usage is TRBJ2-6; possibly TRBD2 for D (6 bases). TRBV5-3 falls under the ORF class, with uncertain function. There are 18 residues in the CDR3. The V end was cut by 5 bases, the J end by 1 base, with 19 bases between. Here the CDR3 reads CARRLLGGPKSGANVLTF. Written as DNA, the CDR3 is TGTGCCAGAAGGCTACTCGGGGGACCGAAGTCTGGGGCCAACGTCCTGACTTTC.

This clone was recorded once. This chain links TRBV6-1 with TRBJ2-1; TRBD2 matches 10 bases. The CDR3 is 21 amino acids. The V and J ends lost 2 bases and 3 bases, in that order; junction bases with no gene match: 19. The germline gives CDR1 MNHNS, CDR2 SASEGT. CDR3 sequence: CASSEFSPVFLAGEDYNEQFF. The CDR3 nucleotides are TGTGCCAGCAGTGAATTTTCCCCTGTTTTTCTAGCGGGGGAGGACTACAATGAGCAGTTCTTC.